This is a list of T cell receptor beta chains from one sample in a study of CD8 T cell repertoires and HIV-1 epitope variants. TCRdb's copy holds only in-frame clones and misses some; the assay was immunoSEQ multiplex PCR. Found here are fewer than 6,500 clones, 65% to 75% of them singletons; the top ten hold roughly 44%. These TCRs' antigens remain unknown. Sequenced input: cultured CD8+ T cells derived from PBMCs. The receptors were sampled from a male donor with HIV. CDR3s include the opening cysteine and the closing phenylalanine or tryptophan. Each record gives: J gene, clone size, D gene, V gene, CDR3 protein, CDR3 DNA. D genes are given only for firm matches. Rows give clone size only sometimes, using once, few, many, or a class for an expanded clone.

TRBJ2-6 medium-sized TRBD1 TRBV6-5 CASSYTGGSGANVLTF TGTGCCAGCAGTTACACAGGGGGCTCTGGGGCCAACGTCCTGACTTTC
TRBJ2-7 NA NA TRBV4-1 CASSQDYRGAQDEQYF TGCGCCAGCAGCCAAGATTACCGGGGGGCTCAGGACGAGCAGTACTTC
TRBJ1-5 few NA TRBV19 CASSVGEWGNQPQHF TGTGCCAGTAGTGTCGGGGAATGGGGCAATCAGCCCCAGCATTTT
TRBJ1-2 NA TRBD1 TRBV30 CAPTGGSFYGYTF TGTGCCCCTACAGGGGGGTCCTTCTATGGCTACACCTTC
TRBJ2-7 NA TRBD1 TRBV27 CASSISPGQGYEQYF TGTGCCAGCAGCATAAGCCCGGGACAGGGCTACGAGCAGTACTTC
TRBJ2-7 NA NA TRBV11-1 CASSHRDFEQYF TGTGCCAGCAGCCACAGGGACTTTGAGCAGTACTTC
TRBJ1-2 NA TRBD1 TRBV5-8 CASSLGQGIPYGYTF TGTGCCAGCAGCCTGGGACAGGGAATTCCTTATGGCTACACCTTC
TRBJ2-1 NA NA TRBV28 CASSGDRLNEQFF TGTGCCAGCAGTGGGGACCGACTCAATGAGCAGTTCTTC
TRBJ2-1 NA TRBD2 TRBV7-6 CASAMAGDYNEQFF TGTGCCAGCGCGATGGCGGGGGATTACAATGAGCAGTTCTTC
TRBJ2-7 NA NA TRBV9 CASSVESLGTYEQYF TGTGCCAGCAGCGTAGAATCCTTAGGGACCTACGAGCAGTACTTC
TRBJ1-2 few TRBD1 TRBV2 CATNRDRGDGYTF TGTGCCACCAACCGGGACAGGGGAGATGGCTACACCTTC
TRBJ2-5 NA NA TRBV18 CASSPPTGGQETQYF TGTGCCAGCTCACCACCTACGGGCGGTCAAGAGACCCAGTACTTC
TRBJ1-4 once NA TRBV27 CASSRTGTHNEKLFF TGTGCCAGCAGCCGTACCGGGACCCATAATGAAAAACTGTTTTTT
TRBJ2-7 NA TRBD2 TRBV28 CAMRGGSSYEQYF TGTGCCATGCGGGGGGGCTCTTCCTACGAGCAGTACTTC
TRBJ2-7 few NA TRBV7-2 CASSSRTGLTYEQYF TGTGCCAGCAGCTCAAGGACGGGGCTCACCTACGAGCAGTACTTC
TRBJ2-3 NA NA TRBV21-1 CASSRRLAASTDTQYF TGTGCCAGCAGCAGACGACTAGCGGCTAGCACAGATACGCAGTATTTT
TRBJ2-1 NA NA TRBV7-2 CASSLVLGTEQFF TGTGCCAGCAGCTTAGTCCTGGGGACTGAGCAGTTCTTC
TRBJ2-7 NA NA TRBV5-1 CASSLGPDSYEQYF TGCGCCAGCAGCTTGGGGCCGGACAGCTACGAGCAGTACTTC
TRBJ1-2 large NA TRBV7-2 CASSLQVPGEGYTF TGTGCCAGCAGCTTACAGGTGCCAGGGGAAGGCTACACCTTC
TRBJ1-2 NA NA TRBV19 CASSRGPRDGYTF TGTGCCAGTAGTAGGGGACCTAGAGATGGCTACACCTTC
TRBJ1-5 NA NA TRBV6-5 CASSYSGSHQPQHF TGTGCCAGCAGTTACTCGGGATCGCATCAGCCCCAGCATTTT
TRBJ1-4 NA NA TRBV4-3 CASSQDGGEEEKLFF TGCGCCAGCAGCCAAGATGGAGGGGAAGAAGAAAAACTGTTTTTT
TRBJ1-1 NA NA TRBV5-1 CASSFGRTEAFF TGCGCCAGCAGCTTTGGAAGGACTGAAGCTTTCTTT
TRBJ2-7 NA NA TRBV7-9 CASSLGEGSYEQYF TGTGCCAGCAGCTTAGGAGAAGGGTCCTACGAGCAGTACTTC
TRBJ2-7 NA NA TRBV5-6 CASSFNSGDYEQYF TGTGCCAGCAGCTTTAACTCTGGAGACTACGAGCAGTACTTC
TRBJ1-2 once NA TRBV6-6 CASGGDGAELHGYTF TGTGCCAGCGGCGGGGACGGTGCCGAGTTGCATGGCTACACCTTC
TRBJ2-5 NA NA TRBV27 CASSLSTGMGETQYF TGTGCCAGCAGTTTGTCTACAGGGATGGGAGAGACCCAGTACTTC
TRBJ1-4 NA NA TRBV27 CASSFDGSNEKLFF TGTGCCAGCAGTTTTGACGGATCTAATGAAAAACTGTTTTTT
TRBJ2-7 NA NA TRBV5-6 CASSIQVSYEQYF TGTGCCAGCAGCATACAGGTTTCCTACGAGCAGTACTTC
TRBJ1-3 NA NA TRBV9 CASGKAAPTSGNTIYF TGTGCCAGCGGGAAGGCGGCACCTACTTCTGGAAACACCATATATTTT
TRBJ1-2 NA NA TRBV5-8 CASSQDPPDLDYGYTF TGCGCCAGCAGCCAAGATCCCCCAGACTTGGACTATGGCTACACCTTC
TRBJ2-1 NA NA TRBV6-6 CASSYGGRGYDEQFF TGTGCCAGCAGTTACGGGGGCAGGGGTTATGATGAGCAGTTCTTC
TRBJ2-5 NA TRBD2 TRBV5-6 CASSLGLAGVSYQETQYF TGTGCCAGCAGCTTGGGACTAGCGGGGGTCTCGTACCAAGAGACCCAGTACTTC
TRBJ1-1 few NA TRBV7-9 CASSLNGGSNTEAFF TGTGCCAGCAGCTTAAATGGGGGTTCCAACACTGAAGCTTTCTTT
TRBJ2-7 NA TRBD2 TRBV28 CASSFGSGNYEQYF TGTGCCAGCAGTTTTGGTAGCGGGAACTACGAGCAGTACTTC
TRBJ2-5 NA NA TRBV5-4 CASSFLTPQETQYF TGTGCCAGCAGCTTCCTAACACCTCAAGAGACCCAGTACTTC
TRBJ2-3 NA NA TRBV27 CASRFGAGRPDTQYF TGTGCCAGCAGGTTCGGGGCGGGAAGGCCAGATACGCAGTATTTT
TRBJ2-7 NA TRBD1 TRBV6-5 CASSYSRDRSSYEQYF TGTGCCAGCAGTTACTCGAGGGACAGGAGTTCCTACGAGCAGTACTTC
TRBJ2-2 few NA TRBV27 CASSPGVNTGELFF TGTGCCAGCAGTCCAGGGGTGAACACCGGGGAGCTGTTTTTT
TRBJ1-2 NA NA TRBV21-1 CASTQGGTTRRHNYGYTF TGTGCCAGCACCCAAGGGGGGACAACCAGGAGACATAACTATGGCTACACCTTC
TRBJ2-7 NA TRBD2 TRBV11-2 CASSPGVAGGTYEQYF TGTGCCAGCAGTCCTGGAGTAGCGGGAGGCACCTACGAGCAGTACTTC
TRBJ1-1 NA NA TRBV15 CATSREGYRRNTEAFF TGTGCCACCAGCAGAGAGGGCTATAGGAGGAACACTGAAGCTTTCTTT
TRBJ2-1 NA TRBD2 TRBV2 CASVDASGTYNEQFF TGTGCCAGCGTAGATGCTAGCGGGACCTACAATGAGCAGTTCTTC
TRBJ1-4 NA TRBD1 TRBV27 CASRLQGGATNEKLFF TGTGCCAGCAGGCTACAGGGGGGAGCAACTAATGAAAAACTGTTTTTT
TRBJ2-2 NA NA TRBV5-1 CASSFLQVFREPGLAGELFF TGCGCCAGCAGCTTCCTTCAGGTTTTCAGGGAACCAGGACTTGCCGGGGAGCTGTTTTTT
TRBJ1-1 NA NA TRBV15 CATSLGSNTEAFF TGTGCCACCAGTCTAGGGTCCAACACTGAAGCTTTCTTT
TRBJ2-2 NA TRBD2 TRBV2 CASSDGGLATTGELFF TGTGCCAGCAGTGATGGGGGACTAGCAACCACCGGGGAGCTGTTTTTT
TRBJ1-5 NA TRBD1 TRBV6-6 CATSGGVRNQPQHF TGTGCCACATCAGGGGGCGTTCGCAATCAGCCCCAGCATTTT
TRBJ2-1 NA TRBD1 TRBV7-9 CASSLAVTGGREQFF TGTGCCAGCAGCTTAGCGGTAACAGGGGGTCGTGAGCAGTTCTTC
TRBJ2-7 NA TRBD1 TRBV28 CASSFGTVPGQYF TGTGCCAGCAGTTTCGGGACAGTGCCGGGGCAGTACTTC